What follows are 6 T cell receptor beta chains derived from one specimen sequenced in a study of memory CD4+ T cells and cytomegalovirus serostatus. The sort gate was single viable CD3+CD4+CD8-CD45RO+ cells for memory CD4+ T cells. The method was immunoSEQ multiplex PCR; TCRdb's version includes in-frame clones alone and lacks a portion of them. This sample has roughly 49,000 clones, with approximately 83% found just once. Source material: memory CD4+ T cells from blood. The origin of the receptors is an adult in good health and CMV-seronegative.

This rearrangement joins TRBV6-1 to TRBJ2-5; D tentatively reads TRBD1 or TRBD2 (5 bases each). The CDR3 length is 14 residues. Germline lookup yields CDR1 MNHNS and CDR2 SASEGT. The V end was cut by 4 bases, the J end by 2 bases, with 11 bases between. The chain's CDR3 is CASSGREWQETQYF. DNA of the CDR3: TGTGCCAGCAGTGGCAGGGAGTGGCAAGAGACCCAGTACTTC.

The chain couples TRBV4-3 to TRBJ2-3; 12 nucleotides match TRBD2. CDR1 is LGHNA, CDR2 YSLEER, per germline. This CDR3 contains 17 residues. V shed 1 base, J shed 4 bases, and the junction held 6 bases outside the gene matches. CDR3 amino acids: CASSQGGLAGLADTQYF. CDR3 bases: TGCGCCAGCAGCCAAGGCGGACTAGCGGGGTTAGCAGATACGCAGTATTTT.

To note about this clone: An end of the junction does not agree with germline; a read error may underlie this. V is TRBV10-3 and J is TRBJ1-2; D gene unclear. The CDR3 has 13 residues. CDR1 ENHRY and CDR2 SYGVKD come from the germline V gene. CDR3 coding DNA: TGTGCCATCGCTCCTACAGCGGGATATGGCTGCACCTTC. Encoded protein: CAIAPTAGYGCTF.

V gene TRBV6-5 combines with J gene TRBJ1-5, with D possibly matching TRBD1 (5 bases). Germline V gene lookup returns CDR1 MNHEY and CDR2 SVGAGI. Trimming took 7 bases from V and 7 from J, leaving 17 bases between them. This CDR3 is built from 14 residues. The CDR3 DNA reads TGTGCCAGCAAAGGAGGGGTGGGGCCCCAGCCCCAGCATTTT. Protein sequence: CASKGGVGPQPQHF.

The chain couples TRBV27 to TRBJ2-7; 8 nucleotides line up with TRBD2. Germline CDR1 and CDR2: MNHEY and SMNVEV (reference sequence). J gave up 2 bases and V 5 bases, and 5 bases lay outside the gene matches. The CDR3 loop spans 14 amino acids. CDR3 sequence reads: CASSARGGPYEQYF. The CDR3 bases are TGTGCCAGCAGTGCCCGGGGGGGCCCCTACGAGCAGTACTTC.

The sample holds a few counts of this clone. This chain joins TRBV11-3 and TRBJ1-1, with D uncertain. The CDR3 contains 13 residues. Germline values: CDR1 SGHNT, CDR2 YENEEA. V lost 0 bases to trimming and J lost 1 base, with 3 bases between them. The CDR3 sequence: CASSLEENTEAFF. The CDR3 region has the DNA TGTGCCAGCAGCTTAGAAGAGAACACTGAAGCTTTCTTT.